A single sample gave rise to the 6 T cell receptor beta chains below, sequenced in a study of blood T cells in healthy people across ages. The use of a sample-barcoded 5' primer and a J-beta primer mix characterized a second PCR of about 6 to 11 cycles. TCRdb processed the 5' RACE reads anew with MiXCR; each CDR3 protein has one entry. Of more than 800,000 distinct CDR3 sequences in the sample, 25% to 35% were seen once. The sequenced sample consisted of blood. These receptor sequences come from a woman older than 75 in good health.

Of note for this clonotype: Given a much more abundant clone one base away, this may be a read error. The CDR3 region has the DNA TGCAGGGCTAGAGAGGTGCGAGAGACCCAGTACTTC. Its protein product is CRAREVRETQYF. The chain carries TRBV20-1 and TRBJ2-5; D uncertain. The CDR3 contains 12 residues. Germline values: CDR1 DFQATT, CDR2 SNEGSKA (reference sequence).

This clonotype was seen more than once but under ten times. CDR3 nucleotide sequence: TGTGCCAGCAGCCTCTGGGGGGCCTCGAACACTGAAGCTTTCTTT. It codes for CASSLWGASNTEAFF. The chain uses TRBV7-9 and TRBJ1-1, with D tentatively TRBD1 (6 bases). Trimming took off 5 bases at V and 1 base at J, with 14 bases between the two ends. The length of the CDR3 is 15 residues. CDR1 and CDR2 (germline): SEHNR, FQNEAQ (reference sequence).

This clonotype was seen ten or more times. This chain connects TRBV5-1 to TRBJ2-3, with 7 bases lining up with TRBD1. J lost 4 bases, V lost 1 base, and 6 bases had no gene match. CDR3 size: 15 residues. The germline V gene has CDR1 SGHRS and CDR2 YFSETQ. Written as DNA, the CDR3 is TGCGCCAGCAGCTTGACAGGGGAGAGCGCAGATACGCAGTATTTT. Translating it yields CASSLTGESADTQYF.

This clonotype was picked up many times. The rearrangement joins TRBV5-1 to TRBJ2-5, with 12 bases identical to TRBD2. From germline, CDR1 is SGHRS and CDR2 YFSETQ. Losses at the gene ends were 3 bases for V and 4 bases for J; bases not matched to a gene: 10. This CDR3 contains 17 residues. In DNA form, the CDR3 reads TGCGCCAGCAGCTCCCGACTAGCGGGGGCCCTGGGAGAGACCCAGTACTTC. This codes for CASSSRLAGALGETQYF.

The genes are TRBV6-5 and TRBJ2-1; 9 nucleotides agree with TRBD1. From germline, CDR1 is MNHEY and CDR2 SVGAGI. V trimming: 6 bases; J trimming: 5 bases; junction bases outside the gene matches: 8. The CDR3 spans 15 residues. In DNA form, the CDR3 reads TGTGCCAGCAGAACAACAGGGGGCAGTCACAATGAGCAGTTCTTC. Translated, it gives CASRTTGGSHNEQFF.

This clonotype was counted at least ten times. The chain is built from TRBV7-2 and TRBJ2-1; D is perhaps TRBD1 (6 bases). This CDR3 region has 15 residues. The germline CDR1 and CDR2 sequences are SGHTA and FQGNSA. V dropped 0 bases and J dropped 3 bases, with 9 bases sitting between them. As DNA, the CDR3 is TGTGCCAGCAGCTTAGCGGGGGCCTACTACAATGAGCAGTTCTTC. Residues: CASSLAGAYYNEQFF.